The rows below give T cell receptor beta chains drawn from one sample of a study of stem cell transplantation in POMP-related autoinflammatory disease. The method was immunoSEQ multiplex PCR; TCRdb's version includes in-frame clones alone and lacks a portion of them. Of roughly 28,000 clones listed, 82% were seen once; the top ten hold around 2.5%. The sequencing here drew on CD4+ T cells from PBMCs, taken before stem cell transplantation. These receptors came from a human donor with POMP-related autoinflammation and immune dysregulation (PRAID). CDR3s include the opening cysteine and the closing phenylalanine or tryptophan. The order of the fields is J gene, clone size, D gene, V gene, CDR3 length, CDR3 protein, CDR3 DNA. D genes are given only for firm matches. Clone size is shown for a subset of rows, as once, few, many or a class of expanded clone.

J gene: TRBJ2-6; clone size: -; D gene: TRBD1; V gene: TRBV19; CDR3 length: 17; CDR3 protein: CASSYGTGLSGANVLTF; CDR3 DNA: TGTGCCAGTAGCTACGGGACAGGGCTCTCTGGGGCCAACGTCCTGACTTTC
J gene: TRBJ1-3; clone size: -; D gene: -; V gene: TRBV5-5; CDR3 length: 14; CDR3 protein: CASSHGVTGNTIYF; CDR3 DNA: TGTGCCAGCAGCCATGGGGTAACTGGAAACACCATATATTTT
J gene: TRBJ2-1; clone size: -; D gene: -; V gene: TRBV5-8; CDR3 length: 13; CDR3 protein: CASSYEGVPKQFF; CDR3 DNA: TGTGCCAGCAGCTACGAGGGGGTCCCTAAGCAGTTCTTC
J gene: TRBJ2-1; clone size: -; D gene: -; V gene: TRBV30; CDR3 length: 11; CDR3 protein: CAWASRVEQFF; CDR3 DNA: TGTGCCTGGGCATCCAGGGTAGAGCAGTTCTTC
J gene: TRBJ2-3; clone size: -; D gene: -; V gene: TRBV5-1; CDR3 length: 15; CDR3 protein: CASSLRDTSTDTQYF; CDR3 DNA: TGCGCCAGCAGCTTGCGTGACACCAGCACAGATACGCAGTATTTT
J gene: TRBJ2-7; clone size: -; D gene: TRBD2; V gene: TRBV30; CDR3 length: 16; CDR3 protein: CAWRTRTSGMSYEQYF; CDR3 DNA: TGTGCCTGGAGAACCAGGACTAGCGGGATGTCCTACGAGCAGTACTTC
J gene: TRBJ2-1; clone size: -; D gene: TRBD2; V gene: TRBV18; CDR3 length: 15; CDR3 protein: CASSPVAGSYNEQFF; CDR3 DNA: TGTGCCAGCTCACCGGTAGCGGGCTCCTACAATGAGCAGTTCTTC
J gene: TRBJ1-6; clone size: few; D gene: TRBD1; V gene: TRBV7-9; CDR3 length: 16; CDR3 protein: CASRMEPGQVNSPLHF; CDR3 DNA: TGTGCCAGCAGGATGGAACCGGGACAGGTTAATTCACCCCTCCACTTT
J gene: TRBJ2-7; clone size: -; D gene: -; V gene: TRBV11-2; CDR3 length: 16; CDR3 protein: CASSLDRTPSDYEQYF; CDR3 DNA: TGTGCCAGCAGCTTAGATCGGACTCCCTCAGACTACGAGCAGTACTTC
J gene: TRBJ1-2; clone size: -; D gene: TRBD1; V gene: TRBV7-9; CDR3 length: 14; CDR3 protein: CASSTGQGANGYTF; CDR3 DNA: TGTGCCAGCAGCACAGGACAGGGGGCTAATGGCTACACCTTC
J gene: TRBJ2-7; clone size: once; D gene: -; V gene: TRBV7-7; CDR3 length: 14; CDR3 protein: CASSLAPGSYEQYF; CDR3 DNA: TGTGCTAGCAGCTTAGCGCCGGGCAGCTACGAGCAGTACTTC
J gene: TRBJ2-1; clone size: once; D gene: TRBD2; V gene: TRBV30; CDR3 length: 13; CDR3 protein: CAWTSGTYNEQFF; CDR3 DNA: TGTGCCTGGACTAGCGGGACCTACAATGAGCAGTTCTTC
J gene: TRBJ2-2; clone size: -; D gene: -; V gene: TRBV7-6; CDR3 length: 16; CDR3 protein: CASSLATRGDTGELFF; CDR3 DNA: TGTGCCAGCAGCTTAGCAACTCGGGGTGACACCGGGGAGCTGTTTTTT
J gene: TRBJ1-1; clone size: -; D gene: -; V gene: TRBV6-1; CDR3 length: 13; CDR3 protein: CASSGFMNTEAFF; CDR3 DNA: TGTGCCAGCAGTGGGTTCATGAACACTGAAGCTTTCTTT
J gene: TRBJ1-6; clone size: -; D gene: -; V gene: TRBV27; CDR3 length: 14; CDR3 protein: CASRTRTGGSPLHF; CDR3 DNA: TGTGCCAGCAGAACGAGAACCGGGGGCTCACCCCTCCACTTT
J gene: TRBJ2-5; clone size: -; D gene: -; V gene: TRBV6-6; CDR3 length: 15; CDR3 protein: CASSYPDDSAGTQYF; CDR3 DNA: TGTGCCAGCAGTTACCCCGACGACAGTGCCGGGACCCAGTACTTC
J gene: TRBJ1-6; clone size: few; D gene: -; V gene: TRBV7-9; CDR3 length: 15; CDR3 protein: CASSLDQVNHSPLHF; CDR3 DNA: TGTGCCAGCAGCTTAGACCAGGTCAATCATTCACCCCTCCACTTT
J gene: TRBJ1-1; clone size: -; D gene: -; V gene: TRBV16; CDR3 length: 13; CDR3 protein: CASSQDRNTEAFF; CDR3 DNA: TGTGCCAGCAGCCAGGACAGGAACACTGAAGCTTTCTTT
J gene: TRBJ2-2; clone size: -; D gene: TRBD2; V gene: TRBV27; CDR3 length: 18; CDR3 protein: CASRVGSGRASNTGELFF; CDR3 DNA: TGTGCCAGCAGGGTGGGTAGCGGGAGGGCTTCGAACACCGGGGAGCTGTTTTTT
J gene: TRBJ2-1; clone size: once; D gene: TRBD1; V gene: TRBV29-1; CDR3 length: 13; CDR3 protein: CSIRQGPYNEQFF; CDR3 DNA: TGCAGCATTAGACAGGGCCCCTACAATGAGCAGTTCTTC
J gene: TRBJ2-1; clone size: -; D gene: TRBD2; V gene: TRBV19; CDR3 length: 15; CDR3 protein: CASSNGRAVGNEQFF; CDR3 DNA: TGTGCCAGTAGTAACGGGAGGGCCGTTGGCAATGAGCAGTTCTTC
J gene: TRBJ2-7; clone size: -; D gene: TRBD1; V gene: TRBV18; CDR3 length: 15; CDR3 protein: CASSPSGDRAYEQYF; CDR3 DNA: TGTGCCAGCTCGCCCAGTGGGGACAGGGCCTACGAGCAGTACTTC
J gene: TRBJ1-5; clone size: -; D gene: -; V gene: TRBV5-4; CDR3 length: 13; CDR3 protein: CASSLAGSQPQHF; CDR3 DNA: TGTGCCAGCAGCTTGGCTGGGTCCCAGCCCCAGCATTTT
J gene: TRBJ1-2; clone size: -; D gene: -; V gene: TRBV5-4; CDR3 length: 15; CDR3 protein: CASSLLGGPNYGYTF; CDR3 DNA: TGTGCCAGCAGCTTGCTGGGGGGCCCTAACTATGGCTACACCTTC
J gene: TRBJ2-1; clone size: -; D gene: TRBD2; V gene: TRBV7-3; CDR3 length: 17; CDR3 protein: CASSLDPIAGVGNEQFF; CDR3 DNA: TGTGCCAGCAGCTTAGATCCCATAGCGGGAGTTGGCAATGAGCAGTTCTTC
J gene: TRBJ1-1; clone size: few; D gene: -; V gene: TRBV7-7; CDR3 length: 16; CDR3 protein: CASSFDYQGGGTEAFF; CDR3 DNA: TGTGCTAGCAGCTTCGACTACCAAGGGGGGGGGACTGAAGCTTTCTTT
J gene: TRBJ2-3; clone size: once; D gene: -; V gene: TRBV30; CDR3 length: 16; CDR3 protein: CAWSVGLAPEPDTQYF; CDR3 DNA: TGTGCCTGGAGTGTCGGGCTAGCCCCTGAGCCAGATACGCAGTATTTT
J gene: TRBJ2-7; clone size: once; D gene: -; V gene: TRBV5-1; CDR3 length: 15; CDR3 protein: CASSLGRQASYEQYF; CDR3 DNA: TGCGCCAGCAGCTTGGGGCGGCAGGCCTCCTACGAGCAGTACTTC
J gene: TRBJ2-7; clone size: -; D gene: -; V gene: TRBV7-9; CDR3 length: 12; CDR3 protein: CASSLAGWEQYF; CDR3 DNA: TGTGCCAGCAGCTTGGCGGGGTGGGAGCAGTACTTC
J gene: TRBJ2-7; clone size: -; D gene: TRBD2; V gene: TRBV2; CDR3 length: 15; CDR3 protein: CASSPGLEAAYEQYF; CDR3 DNA: TGTGCCAGCAGCCCTGGACTAGAGGCAGCCTACGAGCAGTACTTC
J gene: TRBJ2-1; clone size: -; D gene: -; V gene: TRBV20-1; CDR3 length: 11; CDR3 protein: CSARDVNEQFF; CDR3 DNA: TGCAGTGCTAGAGATGTGAATGAGCAGTTCTTC
J gene: TRBJ2-2; clone size: -; D gene: TRBD1; V gene: TRBV19; CDR3 length: 14; CDR3 protein: CASKPGQGAGELFF; CDR3 DNA: TGTGCCAGCAAACCGGGACAGGGGGCCGGGGAGCTGTTTTTT
J gene: TRBJ2-2; clone size: -; D gene: TRBD1; V gene: TRBV5-4; CDR3 length: 15; CDR3 protein: CASSSEAQGLGELFF; CDR3 DNA: TGTGCCAGCAGCTCTGAGGCACAGGGGCTCGGGGAGCTGTTTTTT
J gene: TRBJ2-7; clone size: -; D gene: -; V gene: TRBV28; CDR3 length: 14; CDR3 protein: CASSFRRVKYEQYF; CDR3 DNA: TGTGCCAGCAGTTTTAGGCGGGTTAAGTACGAGCAGTACTTC
J gene: TRBJ1-5; clone size: few; D gene: -; V gene: TRBV5-6; CDR3 length: 15; CDR3 protein: CASSLGGYSNQPQHF; CDR3 DNA: TGTGCCAGCAGCTTGGGAGGCTATAGCAATCAGCCCCAGCATTTT
J gene: TRBJ1-1; clone size: -; D gene: -; V gene: TRBV29-1; CDR3 length: 14; CDR3 protein: CSVDRGQMGTEAFF; CDR3 DNA: TGCAGCGTTGATCGGGGGCAGATGGGCACTGAAGCTTTCTTT
J gene: TRBJ2-3; clone size: -; D gene: -; V gene: TRBV12-5; CDR3 length: 12; CDR3 protein: CASGQGGDTQYF; CDR3 DNA: TGTGCTAGTGGCCAGGGGGGTGATACGCAGTATTTT
J gene: TRBJ2-1; clone size: -; D gene: TRBD2; V gene: TRBV9; CDR3 length: 17; CDR3 protein: CASSSFFGLAGNNEQFF; CDR3 DNA: TGTGCCAGCAGCTCTTTTTTCGGCCTAGCGGGGAACAATGAGCAGTTCTTC
J gene: TRBJ2-7; clone size: -; D gene: -; V gene: TRBV6-1; CDR3 length: 14; CDR3 protein: CASGTAYASYEQYF; CDR3 DNA: TGTGCCAGCGGAACCGCTTATGCCTCCTACGAGCAGTACTTC
J gene: TRBJ1-1; clone size: once; D gene: TRBD1; V gene: TRBV5-1; CDR3 length: 18; CDR3 protein: CASSLRGWTGASRTEAFF; CDR3 DNA: TGCGCCAGCAGCTTGCGTGGCTGGACAGGGGCCTCGAGGACTGAAGCTTTCTTT
J gene: TRBJ2-7; clone size: -; D gene: -; V gene: TRBV30; CDR3 length: 11; CDR3 protein: CAWRNYYEQYF; CDR3 DNA: TGTGCCTGGAGAAACTATTACGAGCAGTACTTC
J gene: TRBJ1-5; clone size: -; D gene: TRBD1; V gene: TRBV2; CDR3 length: 16; CDR3 protein: CASRTGPLNSNQPQHF; CDR3 DNA: TGTGCCAGCCGGACAGGACCCTTGAATAGCAATCAGCCCCAGCATTTT
J gene: TRBJ2-2; clone size: -; D gene: -; V gene: TRBV19; CDR3 length: 16; CDR3 protein: CASSIDRRLVTGELFF; CDR3 DNA: TGTGCCAGTAGTATAGATCGACGGTTAGTCACCGGGGAGCTGTTTTTT
J gene: TRBJ2-1; clone size: -; D gene: -; V gene: TRBV30; CDR3 length: 15; CDR3 protein: CAWSVLADPRYEQFF; CDR3 DNA: TGTGCCTGGAGTGTACTGGCAGACCCTCGATATGAGCAGTTCTTC
J gene: TRBJ2-1; clone size: once; D gene: TRBD1; V gene: TRBV7-7; CDR3 length: 16; CDR3 protein: CASSSHPGQGYNEQFF; CDR3 DNA: TGTGCCAGCAGCTCCCACCCGGGACAGGGCTACAATGAGCAGTTCTTC
J gene: TRBJ1-6; clone size: -; D gene: TRBD1; V gene: TRBV9; CDR3 length: 14; CDR3 protein: CASSVEGARSPLHF; CDR3 DNA: TGTGCCAGCAGCGTAGAGGGGGCACGGTCACCCCTCCACTTT
J gene: TRBJ1-5; clone size: -; D gene: -; V gene: TRBV6-6; CDR3 length: 11; CDR3 protein: CASSQSQPQHF; CDR3 DNA: TGTGCCAGCAGCCAGAGTCAGCCCCAGCATTTT
J gene: TRBJ1-2; clone size: -; D gene: -; V gene: TRBV28; CDR3 length: 16; CDR3 protein: CASSLRPWVENYGYTF; CDR3 DNA: TGTGCCAGCAGTTTACGTCCCTGGGTGGAGAACTATGGCTACACCTTC
J gene: TRBJ2-5; clone size: -; D gene: -; V gene: TRBV5-1; CDR3 length: 14; CDR3 protein: CASSFRVDRETQYF; CDR3 DNA: TGCGCCAGCAGCTTCAGGGTTGATAGGGAGACCCAGTACTTC
J gene: TRBJ1-1; clone size: -; D gene: -; V gene: TRBV19; CDR3 length: 12; CDR3 protein: CASSIQGTEAFF; CDR3 DNA: TGTGCCAGTAGTATTCAGGGCACTGAAGCTTTCTTT
J gene: TRBJ2-1; clone size: -; D gene: TRBD1; V gene: TRBV6-1; CDR3 length: 14; CDR3 protein: CASRRTGGPHEQFF; CDR3 DNA: TGTGCCAGCAGGAGGACAGGGGGGCCCCATGAGCAGTTCTTC
J gene: TRBJ1-3; clone size: -; D gene: -; V gene: TRBV13; CDR3 length: 15; CDR3 protein: CASSAPGGSGNTIYF; CDR3 DNA: TGTGCCAGCAGCGCCCCGGGGGGCTCTGGAAACACCATATATTTT
J gene: TRBJ1-6; clone size: -; D gene: TRBD1; V gene: TRBV6-7; CDR3 length: 14; CDR3 protein: CASRVDRVNSPLHF; CDR3 DNA: TGTGCCAGCAGAGTAGACAGGGTTAATTCACCCCTCCACTTT
J gene: TRBJ2-3; clone size: -; D gene: -; V gene: TRBV9; CDR3 length: 12; CDR3 protein: CASSVGRDTQYF; CDR3 DNA: TGTGCCAGCAGCGTAGGGCGGGATACGCAGTATTTT